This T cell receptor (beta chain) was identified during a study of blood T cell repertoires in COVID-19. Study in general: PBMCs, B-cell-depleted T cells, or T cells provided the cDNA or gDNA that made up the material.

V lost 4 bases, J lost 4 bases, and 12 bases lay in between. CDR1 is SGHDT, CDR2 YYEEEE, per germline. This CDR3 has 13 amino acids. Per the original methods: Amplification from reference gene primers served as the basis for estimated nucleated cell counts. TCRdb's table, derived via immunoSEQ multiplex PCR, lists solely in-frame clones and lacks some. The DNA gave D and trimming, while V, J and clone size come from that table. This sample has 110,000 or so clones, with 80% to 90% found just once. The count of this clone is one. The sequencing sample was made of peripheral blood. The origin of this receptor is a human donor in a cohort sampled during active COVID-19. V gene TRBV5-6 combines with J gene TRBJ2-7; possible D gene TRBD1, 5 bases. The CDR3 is CASSPPQGYEQYF. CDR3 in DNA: TGTGCCAGCAGCCCCCCCCAGGGTTACGAGCAGTACTTC.